What follows are 30 T cell receptor beta chains derived from one specimen sequenced in a study of blood T cell repertoires in COVID-19 (dated by TCRdb to the early 2020s). The library was obtained by the immunoSEQ multiplex PCR assay. TCRdb stores this immuneACCESS table with in-frame sequences only. Part of the clones is absent; in the studies checked, under half of the shortfall reflects unresolved V genes, and no reason is known for the rest. The table for this sample lists under 35,000 clones; about 85% of them were counted only once. The ten top clones hold around two thirds of the sample. The sample consisted of peripheral blood. The receptors derive from a man in his 70s with acute or convalescent COVID-19.

V and J are TRBV6-2 or TRBV6-3 and TRBJ2-3; 10 bases line up with TRBD2. The CDR3 is 17 residues long. The V gene's germline CDR1 is MNHEY and CDR2 SVGEGT. Trimming cost V 0 bases and J 7 bases; bases outside gene matches: 10. CDR3: CASSYSLAGTASYTQYF. CDR3 bases: TGTGCCAGCAGTTACTCACTAGCGGGGACGGCTTCGTATACGCAGTATTTT.

This rearrangement joins TRBV29-1 to TRBJ2-1, with D possibly TRBD2 on 6 matching bases. CDR3 length equals 13 residues. The germline V and J ends were trimmed by 1 base and 9 bases, with 13 bases remaining between them. Germline V CDR1 and CDR2: SQVTM, ANQGSEA. The CDR3 loop is CSVEGAAGLEQFF. The CDR3 region has the DNA TGCAGCGTTGAAGGGGCAGCGGGCCTTGAGCAGTTCTTC.

This clone was observed a handful of times. The chain employs TRBV4-2 and TRBJ1-2; no reliable D call. The ends were cut back, 0 bases at V and 5 bases at J, with 10 bases in the middle. The CDR3 has 14 residues. Looked up from germline, CDR1 is LGHNA and CDR2 is YNFKEQ. CDR3 sequence reads: CASSQDGALYGYTF. Written as DNA, the CDR3 is TGTGCCAGCAGCCAAGATGGAGCTCTTTATGGCTACACCTTC.

The chain links TRBV6-2 or TRBV6-3 to TRBJ1-5; the D is unclear. V dropped 5 bases and J dropped 0 bases, with 8 bases sitting between them. CDR1 and CDR2 (germline): MNHEY, SVGEGT. The CDR3 is 14 amino acids. The CDR3 bases are TGTGCCAGCAGTGACCGGGGTAGCAATCAGCCCCAGCATTTT. It encodes CASSDRGSNQPQHF.

The chain uses TRBV6-6 and TRBJ1-4, with a weak D call TRBD1 (6 bases). V was clipped by 6 bases and J by 2 bases, with 34 bases between them. There are 22 residues in the CDR3. Germline V gene data show CDR1 as MNHNY and CDR2 as SVGAGI (reference sequence). The CDR3, as DNA: TGTGCCAGCAGCTTTGAATCTTACACAGGGCGGCGTTTTTCTCCGACTAATGAAAAACTGTTTTTT. Residues: CASSFESYTGRRFSPTNEKLFF.

The rearrangement uses TRBV5-1 and TRBJ1-4; 10 nucleotides line up with TRBD1. The CDR3 spans 15 residues. The trim removed 3 bases at V and 8 bases at J, leaving 7 bases unmatched. Germline V gene sequence: CDR1 SGHRS, CDR2 YFSETQ. In nucleotides, the CDR3 is TGCGCCAGCAGCTCGGGACAGGGGTTATACGAAAAACTGTTTTTT. Translating it yields CASSSGQGLYEKLFF.

The genes are TRBV27 and TRBJ2-3, with TRBD2 identical over 14 bases. There are 17 residues in the CDR3. The germline V gene encodes CDR1 MNHEY and CDR2 SMNVEV (reference sequence). J was trimmed by 1 base and V by 4 bases; bases with no gene match: 4. For the CDR3, the DNA is TGTGCCAGCAGTTCCCCGGGACTAGCGGGGGGCACAGATACGCAGTATTTT. Protein: CASSSPGLAGGTDTQYF.

The chain is built from TRBV30 and TRBJ1-5; the D gene is possibly TRBD1 (5 bases). The germline V gene encodes CDR1 GTSNPN and CDR2 SVGIG (reference sequence). V was clipped by 5 bases and J by 5 bases, with 16 bases between them. The CDR3 sequence is 14 residues long. The CDR3 region is CAWDSRDSYQPQHF. CDR3 bases: TGTGCCTGGGATTCGCGGGACTCCTATCAGCCCCAGCATTTT.

The chain links TRBV4-2 to TRBJ1-5; a weak D match, TRBD1 (5 bases). CDR1 and CDR2 (germline): LGHNA, YNFKEQ. The CDR3 extends over 19 amino acids. The V and J ends lost 0 bases and 1 base respectively, with 19 bases between them. DNA for the CDR3: TGTGCCAGCAGCCAAGATTATTTTGCACAGGCCATGAGCAATCAGCCCCAGCATTTT. Translated: CASSQDYFAQAMSNQPQHF.

Only a few counts were recorded for this clone. This chain links TRBV19 with TRBJ1-2, with 12 positions matching TRBD1. Germline V CDR1 and CDR2: LNHDA, SQIVND (reference sequence). The CDR3 length is 18 residues. V gave up 6 bases and J gave up 8 bases; unmatched junction bases: 19. Written as DNA, the CDR3 is TGTGCCAGTAGAAACGCCGGGACAGGGGGCTACGAACTGTGGGGCTACACCTTC. This translates into CASRNAGTGGYELWGYTF.

V and J are TRBV14 and TRBJ1-2, with D hard to call. V lost 0 bases and J 0 bases, leaving 5 bases between the germline ends. Germline V CDR1 and CDR2: SGHDN, FVKESK. The CDR3 totals 14 residues. The CDR3, as DNA: TGTGCCAGCAGCCAAGATCGAGCTAACTATGGCTACACCTTC. Translating gives CASSQDRANYGYTF.

The chain employs TRBV3-1 (or the pseudogene TRBV3-2) and TRBJ2-7; 9 bases align to TRBD2. The V gene's germline CDR1 is LGHDT and CDR2 YNNKEL (reference sequence). This CDR3 is built from 14 residues. The junction had 6 bases not matched to a gene; V was cut back by 4 bases and J by 5 bases. As DNA, the CDR3 is TGTGCCAGCAGCCCAGGACTAGCGAACAACGAGCAGTACTTC. It encodes CASSPGLANNEQYF.

The chain is built from TRBV4-3 and TRBJ1-5; TRBD1 agrees at 9 bases. Losses at the gene ends were 3 bases for V and 4 bases for J; bases not matched to a gene: 4. The germline V gene has CDR1 LGHNA and CDR2 YSLEER. The CDR3 extends over 15 amino acids. In DNA, the CDR3 is TGCGCCAGCAGCCAGATGGACAGGGGAAATCAGCCCCAGCATTTT. It yields the protein CASSQMDRGNQPQHF.

This rearrangement joins TRBV3-1 (or the pseudogene TRBV3-2) to TRBJ2-2; 10 bases align to TRBD2. V was clipped by 4 bases and J by 3 bases; unmatched bases: 2. CDR3 length: 15 residues. The germline V gene has CDR1 LGHDT and CDR2 YNNKEL (reference sequence). The CDR3 here is CASSPGTSDTGELFF. In DNA form, the CDR3 reads TGTGCCAGCAGCCCCGGGACTAGCGACACCGGGGAGCTGTTTTTT.

The rearrangement uses TRBV6-1 and TRBJ1-2, with 9 bases that match TRBD1. Looked up from germline, CDR1 is MNHNS and CDR2 is SASEGT. CDR3 length equals 13 residues. Trimming at V came to 0 bases and at J to 11 bases, leaving 4 bases not matched to a gene. CDR3 region: CASSEADRGGYTF. In DNA form, the CDR3 reads TGTGCCAGCAGTGAAGCGGACAGGGGAGGGTACACCTTC.

The J gene is TRBJ1-5, the V gene TRBV12-3 or TRBV12-4; D call uncertain. Between the trimmed V and J ends, which lost 4 bases and 9 bases, there was a span of 13 bases. CDR3 length equals 13 residues. The CDR3 is CASSSYSPGPQHF. In nucleotides, the CDR3 is TGTGCCAGCAGTTCTTATTCCCCCGGGCCCCAGCATTTT.

V and J are TRBV29-1 and TRBJ1-1; TRBD1 matches 9 bases. With V trimmed by 7 bases and J by 4 bases, 1 base remained unmatched. The CDR3 length is 11 residues. CDR1 and CDR2 (germline): SQVTM, ANQGSEA. This CDR3 is CSGGQGTEAFF. The CDR3 DNA reads TGCAGCGGGGGACAGGGCACTGAAGCTTTCTTT.

The chain uses TRBV11-2 and TRBJ1-6; 11 nucleotides agree with TRBD1. From germline, CDR1 is SGHAT and CDR2 FQNNGV. Trimming removed 3 bases from V and 10 bases from J; junction bases left unmatched: 2. The CDR3 spans 14 residues. The DNA of the CDR3 is TGTGCCAGCAGCTTTAGGGACAGGGGGTCACCCCTCCACTTT. Its protein product is CASSFRDRGSPLHF.

This chain links TRBV2 with TRBJ2-7; D might be TRBD2 (6 bases). Between the trimmed V and J ends, which lost 4 bases and 6 bases, there was a span of 10 bases. Germline V gene data show CDR1 as SNHLY and CDR2 as FYNNEI. The CDR3 runs 12 residues. The CDR3 sequence is CASSGAGPEQYF. The CDR3 region has the DNA TGTGCCAGCAGTGGGGCGGGGCCCGAGCAGTACTTC.

The chain carries TRBV7-9 and TRBJ1-3, with D unresolved. CDR1 is SEHNR and CDR2 is FQNEAQ in the germline V gene (reference sequence). CDR3 size: 16 residues. Trimming removed 1 base at V and 4 bases at J, with 14 bases between. The DNA for the CDR3 is TGTGCCAGCAGCTTAGACACCCCCTCTTCCGGAAACACCATATATTTT. Residues: CASSLDTPSSGNTIYF.

The CDR3 is CSASGAGQETQYF. The CDR3, as DNA: TGCAGTGCTAGTGGGGCGGGTCAAGAGACCCAGTACTTC. V and J are TRBV20-1 and TRBJ2-5; D possibly uses TRBD1 or TRBD2 (5 bases each). Between the trimmed V and J ends, which lost 3 bases and 2 bases, there was a span of 10 bases. The germline CDR1 and CDR2 sequences are DFQATT and SNEGSKA (reference sequence). This CDR3 spans 13 amino acids.

The chain links TRBV5-1 to TRBJ2-2, with a weak D call TRBD2 (6 bases). V lost 0 bases and J 2 bases, leaving 8 bases between the germline ends. The germline gives CDR1 SGHRS, CDR2 YFSETQ. The CDR3 is 15 amino acids. CDR3 nucleotide sequence: TGCGCCAGCAGCTTGGACGGGAGAAACACCGGGGAGCTGTTTTTT. Its protein is CASSLDGRNTGELFF.

This rearrangement joins TRBV4-1 to TRBJ2-7; tentatively, D is TRBD2 (7 bases). Germline-derived CDR1 and CDR2 are MGHRA and YSYEKL. Trimming shortened V by 0 bases and J by 0 bases, and 18 bases separated the two germline ends. This CDR3 contains 18 residues. The CDR3 DNA follows: TGCGCCAGCAGCCAAGATGGGGGCGGGGGTGTTCCCTCCTACGAGCAGTACTTC. Translation: CASSQDGGGGVPSYEQYF.

This chain links TRBV5-6 with TRBJ1-2; D gene uncertain. The germline V gene has CDR1 SGHDT and CDR2 YYEEEE. This CDR3 has 15 amino acids. V was cut by 2 bases and J by 2 bases, with 13 bases left in between. This CDR3 reads CASSLQAWKNYGYTF. The CDR3 region has the DNA TGTGCCAGCAGCTTACAAGCGTGGAAAAACTATGGCTACACCTTC.

CDR3 sequence reads: CASSSTTGPETQYF. Written as DNA, the CDR3 is TGCGCCAGCAGCTCTACGACAGGGCCGGAGACCCAGTACTTC. The chain joins TRBV5-1 to TRBJ2-5, with 7 bases identical to TRBD1. Looked up from germline, CDR1 is SGHRS and CDR2 is YFSETQ. V lost 3 bases, J lost 5 bases, and 7 bases stayed unmatched. The CDR3 is 14 residues long.

The chain uses TRBV7-8 and TRBJ1-2; 9 bases align to TRBD1. The CDR3 totals 18 residues. V lost 1 base to trimming and J lost 0 bases; unmatched junction nucleotides: 9. Germline lookup yields CDR1 SGHVS and CDR2 FQNEAQ. This CDR3 is CASSLGTGTGLTNYGYTF. CDR3 DNA sequence: TGTGCCAGCAGCTTAGGGACCGGGACAGGGCTGACTAACTATGGCTACACCTTC.

The rearrangement links TRBV7-9 to TRBJ1-4; the match to TRBD1 covers 8 bases. The CDR3 sequence is 17 residues long. The V gene end was trimmed by 3 bases and the J gene end by 7 bases; junction bases not matched to a gene: 13. From germline, CDR1 is SEHNR and CDR2 FQNEAQ (reference sequence). CDR3 bases: TGTGCCAGCAGCTTCGGATTGACAGGGGTTGATGGTGAAAAACTGTTTTTT. It encodes CASSFGLTGVDGEKLFF.

V usage is TRBV6-2 or TRBV6-3 and J usage is TRBJ2-2, with 9 bases lining up with TRBD2. Germline V gives CDR1 MNHEY, CDR2 SVGEGT. V was pared by 4 bases and J by 3 bases, with 12 bases of the junction left unmatched. The CDR3 totals 18 residues. The CDR3 coding sequence is TGTGCCAGCAGTTCCCTGCCCGTAGCGGGAGTATACACCGGGGAGCTGTTTTTT. This translates into CASSSLPVAGVYTGELFF.

J is TRBJ1-6 and V is TRBV5-3, with no clear D. TRBV5-3 is sorted into the ORF group, with uncertain function. The CDR3 is made up of 16 amino acids. The V and J ends lost 0 bases and 0 bases respectively, with 7 bases between them. CDR3 nucleotides: TGTGCCAGAAGCTTGGAGTCGAGCTCCTATAATTCACCCCTCCACTTT. Its protein is CARSLESSSYNSPLHF.

This chain links TRBV3-1 (or the pseudogene TRBV3-2) with TRBJ1-2; 9 positions match TRBD1. V lost 1 base, J lost 7 bases, and 10 bases stayed unmatched. This CDR3 spans 16 amino acids. CDR1 is LGHDT, CDR2 YNNKEL, per germline (reference sequence). DNA of the CDR3: TGTGCCAGCAGCCAAGCTTGGGACAGGGAAGGTTCTGGCTACACCTTC. Its protein product is CASSQAWDREGSGYTF.